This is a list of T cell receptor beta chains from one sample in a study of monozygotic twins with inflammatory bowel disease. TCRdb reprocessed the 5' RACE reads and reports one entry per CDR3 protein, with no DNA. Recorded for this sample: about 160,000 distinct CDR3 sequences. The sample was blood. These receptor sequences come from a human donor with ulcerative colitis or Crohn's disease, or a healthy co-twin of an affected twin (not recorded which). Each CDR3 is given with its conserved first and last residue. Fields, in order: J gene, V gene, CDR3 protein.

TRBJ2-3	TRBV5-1	CASGTGTSGADTQYF
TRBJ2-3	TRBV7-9	CASSFEAGKSTDTQYF
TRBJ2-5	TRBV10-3	CAISEGRDETQYF
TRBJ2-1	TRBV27	CASGMGLSYNEQFF
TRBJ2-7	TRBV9	CASSIVGDSYEQYF
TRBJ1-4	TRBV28	CASRGTADEKLFF
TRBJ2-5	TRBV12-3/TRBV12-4	CASSYAGGEETQYF
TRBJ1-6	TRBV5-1	CASSLGTARNSPLHF
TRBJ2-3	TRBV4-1	CASSQRGQGTDTQYF
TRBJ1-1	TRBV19	CASSTRRGLNTEAFF
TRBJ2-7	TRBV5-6	CASSWGKGLYEQYF
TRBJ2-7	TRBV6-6	CASTPDRISYEQYF
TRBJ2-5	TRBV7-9	CASSLRGRFETQYF
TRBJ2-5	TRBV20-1	CSYPRDGETQYF
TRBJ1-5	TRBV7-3	CASSSGQNQPQHF
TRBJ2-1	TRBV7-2	CASSLSASGGPYNEQFF
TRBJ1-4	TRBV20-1	CSALPGLGGEKLFF
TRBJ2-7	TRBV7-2	CASSFAAPTVPSYEQYF
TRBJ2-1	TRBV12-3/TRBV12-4	CASSLYSRGANEQFF
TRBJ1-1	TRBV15	CATSDRRYTEAFF
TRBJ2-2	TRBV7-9	CASSLTREAGELFF
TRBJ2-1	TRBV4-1	CASSQEAPDRALYNEQFF
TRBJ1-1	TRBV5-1	CASRSRQGSGISRTEAFF
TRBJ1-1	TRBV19	CASSIPLGQGHFVGAFF
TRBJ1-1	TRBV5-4	CASSLDRGYLEAFF
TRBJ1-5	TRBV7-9	CASSFEGDQPQHF
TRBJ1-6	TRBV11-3	CASSPRTGGSYNSPLHF
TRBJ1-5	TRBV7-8	CASSPVGGPDQPQHF
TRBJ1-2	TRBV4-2	CASSQDLVRDREGGYTF
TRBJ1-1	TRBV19	CASSIRGTEAFF
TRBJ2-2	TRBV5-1	CASSLARLAGRTGELFF
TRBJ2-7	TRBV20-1	CSAYSGRGRYEQYF
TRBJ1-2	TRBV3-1	CASSQGYRDDDYGYTF
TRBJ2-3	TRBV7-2	CASTTSGGNTQYF